Below, 29 T cell receptor beta chains from the same sample are listed, as sequenced in a study of identical twins. Using its own MiXCR run on the 5' RACE reads, TCRdb lists one record per CDR3 protein. This table has 1.5 million to 2 million distinct CDR3 sequences, about 30% appearing once. Sequenced sample: cord blood. These receptors were obtained from a newborn girl in good health.

The chain carries TRBV7-8 and TRBJ2-7; D gene unclear. The CDR3 spans 15 residues. CDR1 SGHVS and CDR2 FQNEAQ come from the germline V gene. With 3 bases removed from V and 2 bases from J, the gap between germline ends came to 14 bases. The DNA for the CDR3 is TGTGCCAGCAGCTTCGGTTGGCTTAATCCCTACGAGCAGTACTTC. This gives the protein CASSFGWLNPYEQYF.

CDR3 bases: TGCGCCAGCAGCAAAGACAGATACGAGCAGTACTTC. Amino acids: CASSKDRYEQYF. The rearrangement uses TRBV5-1 and TRBJ2-7, with D perhaps matching TRBD1 (5 bases). With 4 bases removed from V and 4 bases from J, the gap between germline ends came to 9 bases. Germline CDR1 and CDR2: SGHRS and YFSETQ. CDR3 length equals 12 residues.

A few counts support this clonotype. The rearrangement uses TRBV28 and TRBJ2-1; a weak D match, TRBD2 (5 bases). Trimming left V 7 bases short and J 3 bases short, with 13 bases between. Germline CDR1 is MDHEN and CDR2 is SYDVKM. The CDR3 loop spans 14 amino acids. CDR3 loop: CASISRRIYNEQFF. The CDR3 coding sequence is TGTGCCAGCATATCACGGAGGATCTACAATGAGCAGTTCTTC. Together with reference TRBV28 and TRBJ2-1, the CDR3 gives the full variable domain: DVKVTQSSRYLVKRTGEKVFLECVQDMDHENMFWYRQDPGLGLRLIYFSYDVKMKEKGDIPEGYSVSREKKERFSLILESASTNQTSMYLCASISRRIYNEQFFGPGTRLTVL.

As regards this clonotype: Germline and junction disagree at one end, which may indicate a read error. The chain employs TRBV28 and TRBJ2-5; D gene uncertain. The CDR3 has 13 amino acids. Germline loops: CDR1 MDHEN, CDR2 SYDVKM. The CDR3 nucleotides are TGTGCCAGCAGTTTACCAGGCCAAGAGGCCCAGTACTTC. Translation gives CASSLPGQEAQYF.

This chain joins TRBV20-1 and TRBJ2-1; 8 nucleotides line up with TRBD2. Germline CDR1 reads DFQATT; CDR2 reads SNEGSKA (reference sequence). The V and J ends lost 0 bases and 4 bases, in that order; junction bases with no gene match: 5. The CDR3 is 15 amino acids. CDR3 nucleotides: TGCAGTGCTAGAGATGGGGCGGGGGGTTACAATGAGCAGTTCTTC. It specifies CSARDGAGGYNEQFF.

This clonotype showed up many times. The V gene is TRBV21-1, the J gene TRBJ2-3; the table names TRBD1, a call not compared with the DNA. TRBV21-1 has pseudogene status. The CDR3 runs to 15 residues. The CDR3 sequence: CASSKGDRGTDTQYF. CDR3 coding DNA: TGTGCCAGCAGCAAAGGGGACAGGGGAACAGATACGCAGTATTTT.

This chain joins TRBV5-1 and TRBJ1-1, with TRBD1 matching 12 bases. V was clipped by 0 bases and J by 4 bases; unmatched bases: 4. This CDR3 contains 16 residues. Germline V gene lookup returns CDR1 SGHRS and CDR2 YFSETQ. The CDR3 protein is CASSLGPGQGATEAFF. CDR3 coding DNA: TGCGCCAGCAGCTTGGGTCCGGGACAGGGGGCCACTGAAGCTTTCTTT. The complete variable domain, with remaining parts taken from reference TRBV5-1 and TRBJ1-1, reads KAGVTQTPRYLIKTRGQQVTLSCSPISGHRSVSWYQQTPGQGLQFLFEYFSETQRNKGNFPGRFSGRQFSNSRSEMNVSTLELGDSALYLCASSLGPGQGATEAFFGQGTRLTVV.

J is TRBJ2-2 and V is TRBV20-1; D is ambiguous. Trimming shortened V by 0 bases and J by 4 bases, and 15 bases separated the two germline ends. Germline CDR1 and CDR2: DFQATT and SNEGSKA (reference sequence). This CDR3 has 16 residues. For the CDR3, the DNA is TGCAGTGCTAGAGATTCTGTAATAGGCCTCACCGGGGAGCTGTTTTTT. Its translation: CSARDSVIGLTGELFF.

This clonotype was seen a handful of times. This chain links TRBV20-1 with TRBJ2-4, with 7 bases aligning to TRBD2. V lost 5 bases to trimming and J lost 3 bases; unmatched junction nucleotides: 7. Germline CDR1 DFQATT, CDR2 SNEGSKA (reference sequence). This CDR3 comprises 14 residues. In DNA form, the CDR3 reads TGCAGTGCTTCCGGGACTAATGTCAAAAACATTCAGTACTTC. It translates to CSASGTNVKNIQYF.

Only a few counts were recorded for this clonotype. This chain connects TRBV5-1 to TRBJ1-1; D unclear. This CDR3 contains 15 residues. Trimming shortened V by 1 base and J by 0 bases, and 10 bases separated the two germline ends. Germline CDR1 SGHRS, CDR2 YFSETQ. The DNA for the CDR3 is TGCGCCAGCAGCTTGACAGTCCCCATGAACACTGAAGCTTTCTTT. Its protein product is CASSLTVPMNTEAFF.

The CDR3 here is CASSQDNPASRVEQYF. As DNA, the CDR3 is TGTGCCAGCAGCCAAGATAATCCAGCATCCCGAGTCGAGCAGTACTTC. The chain joins TRBV4-2 to TRBJ2-5; D is undetermined. The DNA end is more similar to TRBJ2-7, so the J call may be wrong. CDR3 length: 16 residues. Germline-derived CDR1 and CDR2 are LGHNA and YNFKEQ.

This chain links TRBV20-1 with TRBJ2-7; 8 nucleotides match TRBD2. The DNA end is a closer match to TRBJ2-5, so the J assignment may be wrong. The CDR3 runs 15 residues. The germline gives CDR1 DFQATT, CDR2 SNEGSKA (reference sequence). The CDR3 reads CSASVPGLVRETQYF. The DNA of the CDR3 is TGCAGTGCTAGTGTACCGGGACTAGTAAGGGAGACCCAGTACTTC.

The J gene is TRBJ1-3, the V gene TRBV20-1, with unresolved D. CDR1 is DFQATT, CDR2 SNEGSKA, per germline (reference sequence). The CDR3 has 14 amino acids. The V end lost 3 bases, the J end lost 0 bases, and 9 bases lay between the germline ends. Written as DNA, the CDR3 is TGCAGTGCTAGTCGCAGCACCTCTGGAAACACCATATATTTT. Its translation is CSASRSTSGNTIYF.

The V call is TRBV20-1, the J call TRBJ1-1; 8 bases are shared with TRBD1. Germline V gene lookup returns CDR1 DFQATT and CDR2 SNEGSKA (reference sequence). The CDR3 sequence is 13 residues long. The J segment lost 5 bases and the V segment lost 5 bases, leaving 7 bases of the junction unmatched. The CDR3 protein is CSASGQGCTEAFF. The CDR3 DNA is TGCAGTGCTTCCGGACAGGGTTGTACTGAAGCTTTCTTT.

CDR3 DNA: TGTGCCAGCAGCTTAAACGGGGGGGCCTTGGGTGAGCAGTTCTTC. This translates into CASSLNGGALGEQFF. The chain has TRBV13 and TRBJ2-1; 8 positions agree with TRBD2. Germline V gene lookup returns CDR1 PRHDT and CDR2 FYEKMQ (reference sequence). J was trimmed by 9 bases and V by 2 bases; bases with no gene match: 9. The CDR3 runs to 15 residues. Filled out from reference TRBV13 and TRBJ2-1, the complete variable domain reads AAGVIQSPRHLIKEKRETATLKCYPIPRHDTVYWYQQGPGQDPQFLISFYEKMQSDKGSIPDRFSAQQFSDYHSELNMSSLELGDSALYFCASSLNGGALGEQFFGPGTRLTVL.

The sample holds a few counts of this clonotype. Here the CDR3 DNA reads TGTGCCACCAGTGAAGGGAGGGGCCAAGAGACCCAGTACTTC. Its protein is CATSEGRGQETQYF. J is TRBJ2-5 and V is TRBV24-1; the match to TRBD2 covers 7 bases. The length of the CDR3 is 14 residues. Trimming at V came to 4 bases and at J to 1 base, leaving 2 bases not matched to a gene. Per the germline V gene, CDR1 is KGHDR and CDR2 is SFDVKD.

This clonotype has a handful of counts. One end of the junction does not line up with germline, which may come from a read error. This rearrangement joins TRBV20-1 to TRBJ2-5; maybe TRBD2 (6 bases). The better agreement between TRBJ2-7 and the DNA end casts doubt on the J call. CDR1 and CDR2 from the germline V gene are DFQATT and SNEGSKA (reference sequence). There are 15 residues in the CDR3. This CDR3 is CSARDLGRGGNEQYF. CDR3 DNA: TGCAGTGCTCGAGATTTGGGACGGGGAGGAAACGAGCAGTACTTC.

This clonotype came up many times. The V and J genes are TRBV2 and TRBJ1-2, with TRBD1 identical over 7 bases. J gave up 7 bases and V 8 bases, and 10 bases lay outside the gene matches. Germline V gene sequence: CDR1 SNHLY, CDR2 FYNNEI. There are 13 residues in the CDR3. For the CDR3, the DNA is TGTGCCAGCTTGGAGACAGGGAATCTTGGCTACACCTTC. It is translated as CASLETGNLGYTF.

In DNA form, the CDR3 reads TGCAGCGGTGGGACCGGGCCAGACTACGAGCAGTACTTC. Amino acid sequence: CSGGTGPDYEQYF. This chain uses TRBV29-1 with TRBJ2-7, with D possibly called TRBD1 or TRBD2 (5 bases each). Germline V CDR1 and CDR2: SQVTM, ANQGSEA. The CDR3 consists of 13 residues. V dropped 7 bases and J dropped 3 bases, with 16 bases sitting between them.

The count of this clonotype is one. The chain recombines TRBV7-9 with TRBJ1-2, with TRBD1 matching 7 bases. The CDR3 length is 15 residues. J was trimmed by 6 bases and V by 1 base; bases with no gene match: 8. CDR1 SEHNR and CDR2 FQNEAQ come from the germline V gene (reference sequence). CDR3 in amino acids: CASSLGSGGFDGYTF. As DNA, the CDR3 is TGTGCCAGCAGCTTAGGGTCAGGGGGATTTGATGGCTACACCTTC. The whole variable domain, remainder taken from reference TRBV7-9 and TRBJ1-2, is DTGVSQNPRHKITKRGQNVTFRCDPISEHNRLYWYRQTLGQGPEFLTYFQNEAQLEKSRLLSDRFSAERPKGSFSTLEIQRTEQGDSAMYLCASSLGSGGFDGYTFGSGTRLTVV.

The rearrangement uses TRBV12-3 or TRBV12-4 and TRBJ2-7; a possible D gene is TRBD2 (5 bases). CDR3 length equals 14 residues. Between the trimmed V and J ends, which lost 3 bases and 2 bases, there was a span of 11 bases. CDR3 sequence (DNA): TGTGCCAGCAGTTTTCTCGGGGAACCCTACGAGCAGTACTTC. Protein product: CASSFLGEPYEQYF.

This chain connects TRBV5-1 to TRBJ2-1; a possible D gene is TRBD2 (6 bases). There are 16 residues in the CDR3. Germline CDR1 is SGHRS and CDR2 is YFSETQ. The V end lost 4 bases, the J end lost 3 bases, and 17 bases lay between the germline ends. CDR3 loop: CASSHNGAGSYNEQFF. For the CDR3, the DNA is TGCGCCAGCAGCCACAACGGGGCGGGAAGCTACAATGAGCAGTTCTTC.

This chain joins TRBV20-1 and TRBJ2-1, with 8 positions matching TRBD2. CDR3 length: 13 amino acids. Germline V lookup: CDR1 DFQATT, CDR2 SNEGSKA (reference sequence). Trimming removed 6 bases from V and 10 bases from J; junction bases left unmatched: 11. This CDR3 is CSAQFSGINEQFF. The CDR3 coding sequence is TGCAGTGCACAGTTTAGCGGGATCAACGAGCAGTTCTTC.

The CDR3 DNA follows: TGTGCCAGCAGCCCCATAGGGGGGGCGCTGAACACCGGGGAGCTGTTTTTT. Translated, it gives CASSPIGGALNTGELFF. The chain joins TRBV7-8 to TRBJ2-2; D might be TRBD2 (7 bases). The CDR3 is made up of 17 amino acids. Germline V lookup: CDR1 SGHVS, CDR2 FQNEAQ. V was pared by 5 bases and J by 1 base, with 17 bases between. Looking up the rest from reference TRBV7-8 and TRBJ2-2 gives the full variable domain: GAGVSQSPRYKVAKRGQDVALRCDPISGHVSLFWYQQALGQGPEFLTYFQNEAQLDKSGLPSDRFFAERPEGSVSTLKIQRTQQEDSAVYLCASSPIGGALNTGELFFGEGSRLTVL.

J is TRBJ1-2 and V is TRBV11-2; possibly TRBD1 for D (5 bases). V lost 2 bases and J lost 6, with 10 bases in between. This CDR3 has 13 amino acids. The germline V gene encodes CDR1 SGHAT and CDR2 FQNNGV. CDR3 nucleotide sequence: TGTGCCAGCAGCTTACAGGGAAGGCATGGCTACACCTTC. It specifies CASSLQGRHGYTF.

In regard to this clonotype: The junction departs from germline at one end; a sequencing error may be responsible. CDR3 coding DNA: TGTGCCAGCTCTCTCTCCGGGACAGGGGGAATTTCATCTGAGGCCAGCGTCCTGACTTTC. This codes for CASSLSGTGGISSEASVLTF. This chain uses TRBV6-1 with TRBJ2-6; the match to TRBD1 covers 11 bases. CDR1 is MNHNS, CDR2 SASEGT, per germline. This CDR3 is 20 amino acids long.

This clonotype appeared a few times. This chain connects TRBV7-2 to TRBJ2-1; TRBD2 aligns across 8 bases. V was clipped by 5 bases and J by 3 bases; unmatched bases: 9. Per the germline V gene, CDR1 is SGHTA and CDR2 is FQGNSA. The CDR3 extends over 16 amino acids. The CDR3 is CASSVVGTSGYNEQFF. The CDR3, as DNA: TGTGCCAGCAGCGTCGTAGGAACTAGCGGCTACAATGAGCAGTTCTTC.

The chain recombines TRBV9 with TRBJ2-1; 11 nucleotides line up with TRBD2. V was pared by 4 bases and J by 0 bases, with 12 bases of the junction left unmatched. The CDR3 extends over 19 amino acids. Germline V lookup: CDR1 SGDLS, CDR2 YYNGEE. The CDR3 DNA follows: TGTGCCAGCAGCCCCATAGCGGGGGGGCCCTTTTACTCCTACAATGAGCAGTTCTTC. Amino acid sequence: CASSPIAGGPFYSYNEQFF.

This clonotype was counted between two and nine times. The genes are TRBV20-1 and TRBJ2-1, with D tentatively TRBD2 (7 bases). The CDR3 is 13 residues long. Germline CDR1 and CDR2: DFQATT and SNEGSKA (reference sequence). CDR3: CSAPGGGYNEQFF. In nucleotides, the CDR3 is TGCAGCGCTCCGGGGGGCGGATACAATGAGCAGTTCTTC.